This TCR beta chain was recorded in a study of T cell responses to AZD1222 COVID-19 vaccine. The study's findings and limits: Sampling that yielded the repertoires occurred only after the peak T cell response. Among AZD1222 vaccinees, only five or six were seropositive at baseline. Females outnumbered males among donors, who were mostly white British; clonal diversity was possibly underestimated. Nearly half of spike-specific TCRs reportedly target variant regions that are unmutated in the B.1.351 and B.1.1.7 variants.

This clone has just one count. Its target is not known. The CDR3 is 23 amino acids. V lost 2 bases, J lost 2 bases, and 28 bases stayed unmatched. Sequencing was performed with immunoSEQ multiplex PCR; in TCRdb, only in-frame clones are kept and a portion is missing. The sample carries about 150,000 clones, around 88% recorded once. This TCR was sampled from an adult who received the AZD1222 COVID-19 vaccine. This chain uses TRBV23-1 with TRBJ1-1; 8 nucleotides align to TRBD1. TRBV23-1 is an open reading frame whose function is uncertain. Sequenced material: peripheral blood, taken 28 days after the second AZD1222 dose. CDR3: CASSQKSSDCAAGGRTGNTEAFF. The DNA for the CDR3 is TGCGCCAGCAGTCAAAAAAGTTCTGATTGCGCGGCAGGGGGCCGCACTGGTAACACTGAAGCTTTCTTT.